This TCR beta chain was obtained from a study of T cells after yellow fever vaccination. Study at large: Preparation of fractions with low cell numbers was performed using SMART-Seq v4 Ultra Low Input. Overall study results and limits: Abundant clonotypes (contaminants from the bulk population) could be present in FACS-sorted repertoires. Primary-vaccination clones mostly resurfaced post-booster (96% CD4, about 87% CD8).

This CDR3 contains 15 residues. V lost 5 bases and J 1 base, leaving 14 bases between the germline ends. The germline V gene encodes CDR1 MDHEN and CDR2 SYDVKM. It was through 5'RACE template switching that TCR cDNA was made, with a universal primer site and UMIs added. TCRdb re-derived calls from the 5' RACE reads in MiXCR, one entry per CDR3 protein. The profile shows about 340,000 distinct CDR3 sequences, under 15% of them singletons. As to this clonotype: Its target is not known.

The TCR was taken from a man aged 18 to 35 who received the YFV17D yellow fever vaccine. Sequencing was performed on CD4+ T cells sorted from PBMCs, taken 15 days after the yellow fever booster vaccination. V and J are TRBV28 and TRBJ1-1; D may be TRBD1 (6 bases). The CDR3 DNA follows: TGTGCCAGCAGTCCCCTGGACAGAGAGAACACTGAAGCTTTCTTT. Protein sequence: CASSPLDRENTEAFF.